Listed here are 20 T cell receptor beta chains from one sample, sequenced in a study of graft-versus-host responses after intestinal transplantation. Their antigen targets remain unknown. Assay used: immunoSEQ multiplex PCR; TCRdb lists only in-frame clones, some missing. Of tens of thousands of clones in the sample, over 80% were seen once. This specimen was unstimulated CD8+ T cells sorted from spleen or lymph node cells, taken before transplant. The receptors derive from a human donor who was the organ donor for an intestinal transplant.

CDR3 DNA: TGTGCCAGCAGTTGGAGGGACAGAAGGGATGAAAAACTGTTTTTT. Protein: CASSWRDRRDEKLFF. The genes are TRBV28 and TRBJ1-4; 7 bases are shared with TRBD1. Trimming removed 4 bases from V and 6 bases from J; junction bases left unmatched: 8. Germline CDR1 reads MDHEN; CDR2 reads SYDVKM. There are 15 residues in the CDR3.

The chain combines TRBV23-1 with TRBJ2-7, with 7 bases that match TRBD2. TRBV23-1 carries the ORF label, with uncertain function. The CDR3 is made up of 15 amino acids. The V gene end was trimmed by 4 bases and the J gene end by 5 bases; junction bases not matched to a gene: 11. CDR3 nucleotides: TGCGCCAGCAGTCCCCGGTGGCGGGAGTATCACGAGCAGTACTTC. Translated: CASSPRWREYHEQYF.

This chain links TRBV4-1 with TRBJ2-6; D gene ambiguous. The CDR3 length is 13 residues. V gave up 3 bases and J gave up 4 bases, with 4 bases separating them. Germline lookup yields CDR1 MGHRA and CDR2 YSYEKL. For the CDR3, the DNA is TGCGCCAGCAGCCATTCGGGGGCCAACGTCCTGACTTTC. Amino acid sequence: CASSHSGANVLTF.

The CDR3 DNA is TGTGCCTGGAGTACGGGACACTCGGCCGGGCAGTACTTC. It specifies CAWSTGHSAGQYF. The gene calls are TRBV30 and TRBJ2-7, with D perhaps TRBD1 (6 bases). V was trimmed by 2 bases and J by 9 bases, leaving 17 bases between them. The germline gives CDR1 GTSNPN, CDR2 SVGIG (reference sequence). This CDR3 spans 13 amino acids.

The rearrangement uses TRBV7-6 and TRBJ2-7; 8 nucleotides agree with TRBD2. This CDR3 region has 16 residues. Looked up from germline, CDR1 is SGHVS and CDR2 is FNYEAQ. Unmatched junction bases numbered 7, after V lost 3 bases and J lost 0 bases. The CDR3 region has the DNA TGTGCCAGCAGCTTTGACCTTAGCGGGAACTCCTACGAGCAGTACTTC. It specifies CASSFDLSGNSYEQYF.

This chain uses TRBV7-6 with TRBJ1-2; TRBD1 might be the D (5 bases). V was cut by 5 bases and J by 4 bases, with 14 bases left in between. The CDR3 extends over 14 amino acids. Per germline, CDR1 SGHVS and CDR2 FNYEAQ. The CDR3 spells CASSDRPPFYGYTF. The CDR3 nucleotides read TGTGCCAGCAGCGACAGACCCCCCTTCTATGGCTACACCTTC.

V gene TRBV19 combines with J gene TRBJ1-4, with no clear D. From germline, CDR1 is LNHDA and CDR2 SQIVND (reference sequence). Deletions cut 5 bases from V and 7 bases from J, with 17 bases between. The CDR3 loop spans 15 amino acids. CDR3: CASSLSLPWAEKLFF. The CDR3 nucleotides read TGTGCCAGTAGTCTCTCTCTTCCCTGGGCTGAAAAACTGTTTTTT.

The V and J genes are TRBV11-2 and TRBJ1-2; D is undetermined. Germline lookup yields CDR1 SGHAT and CDR2 FQNNGV. V lost 0 bases, J lost 4 bases, and 21 bases lay in between. There are 18 residues in the CDR3. The CDR3 bases are TGTGCCAGCAGCTTAGATCTAGTACAGCGGCCCTTGGGCTATGGCTACACCTTC. Its protein product is CASSLDLVQRPLGYGYTF.

Here the CDR3 DNA reads TGTGCCAGGGGAAGGGACACGGGTAGCGTCAATGAGCAGTTCTTC. Its translation is CARGRDTGSVNEQFF. The J gene is TRBJ2-1, the V gene TRBV2; tentative D call: TRBD1 (6 bases). V dropped 9 bases and J dropped 6 bases, with 21 bases sitting between them. CDR3 length: 15 residues. Germline CDR1 SNHLY, CDR2 FYNNEI.

On this clone itself: The junction departs from germline at one end; a sequencing error may be responsible. J is TRBJ2-1 and V is TRBV7-9; weak D call: TRBD2 (6 bases). Germline CDR1 is SEHNR and CDR2 is FQNEAQ (reference sequence). This CDR3 is built from 10 residues. CDR3 loop: CSGAFNEQFF. The CDR3 region has the DNA TGCTCGGGAGCGTTCAATGAGCAGTTCTTC.

The chain carries TRBV5-6 and TRBJ2-3; D might be TRBD2 (7 bases). CDR3 length: 17 residues. V was shortened by 1 base and J by 1 base, with 16 bases between the two germline ends. Germline CDR1 SGHDT, CDR2 YYEEEE. CDR3 coding DNA: TGTGCCAGCAGCTTGAGCGTCGGGGGGCTTCGCACAGATACGCAGTATTTT. Translation gives CASSLSVGGLRTDTQYF.

The rearrangement uses TRBV4-1 and TRBJ1-1; D is possibly TRBD1 (5 bases). This CDR3 contains 16 residues. Per germline, CDR1 MGHRA and CDR2 YSYEKL. V lost 5 bases to trimming and J lost 5 bases, with 21 bases between them. CDR3 amino acids: CASSSQTGAGGTEAFF. CDR3 DNA sequence: TGCGCCAGCAGCTCCCAGACCGGGGCCGGGGGTACTGAAGCTTTCTTT.

The rearrangement joins TRBV11-2 to TRBJ2-1; 7 nucleotides line up with TRBD1. Germline-derived CDR1 and CDR2 are SGHAT and FQNNGV. The CDR3 is made up of 14 amino acids. V lost 5 bases to trimming and J lost 10 bases; unmatched junction nucleotides: 11. Here the CDR3 DNA reads TGTGCCAGCAGCCCTTACAGGGGAGCGCTCGAGCAGTTCTTC. Protein product: CASSPYRGALEQFF.

This chain links TRBV7-2 with TRBJ1-3; D ambiguous. From germline, CDR1 is SGHTA and CDR2 FQGNSA. The CDR3 extends over 15 amino acids. Trimming cost V 1 base and J 0 bases, with 7 bases left between them. CDR3 nucleotides: TGTGCCAGCAGCTTAGACAGCTTCTCTGGAAACACCATATATTTT. Protein sequence: CASSLDSFSGNTIYF.

V is TRBV7-6 and J is TRBJ1-5, with a weak D call TRBD1 (6 bases). The germline V gene has CDR1 SGHVS and CDR2 FNYEAQ. The V and J ends lost 3 bases and 5 bases respectively, with 17 bases between them. This CDR3 has 16 residues. The CDR3 DNA follows: TGTGCCAGCAGCTTTGGGAGCGGGGGCGGGGATCAGCCCCAGCATTTT. It is translated as CASSFGSGGGDQPQHF.

The chain couples TRBV5-6 to TRBJ2-7; 8 bases are a match to TRBD1. From germline, CDR1 is SGHDT and CDR2 YYEEEE. V shed 5 bases, J shed 6 bases, and the junction held 10 bases outside the gene matches. This CDR3 contains 14 residues. The CDR3 region is CASSYIGQGSEQYF. In DNA, the CDR3 is TGTGCCAGCAGTTATATAGGACAGGGAAGCGAGCAGTACTTC.

The chain carries TRBV28 and TRBJ2-7; 7 bases fit TRBD1. Losses at the gene ends were 3 bases for V and 3 bases for J; bases not matched to a gene: 5. Germline V gene sequence: CDR1 MDHEN, CDR2 SYDVKM. The length of the CDR3 is 14 residues. CDR3 loop: CASSLETGVYEQYF. The CDR3 DNA is TGTGCCAGCAGTTTGGAAACAGGGGTCTACGAGCAGTACTTC.

CDR3 in DNA: TGTGCCAGCAGTTACTCGATCGCGGGTGGCGACGAGCAGTACTTC. Protein sequence: CASSYSIAGGDEQYF. This rearrangement joins TRBV6-6 to TRBJ2-7, with D perhaps TRBD2 (5 bases). With 0 bases removed from V and 5 bases from J, the gap between germline ends came to 14 bases. Per germline, CDR1 MNHNY and CDR2 SVGAGI (reference sequence). This CDR3 region has 15 residues.

This chain uses TRBV4-1 with TRBJ2-1; 10 positions match TRBD1. This CDR3 contains 13 residues. CDR1 and CDR2 from the germline V gene are MGHRA and YSYEKL. Losses at the gene ends were 1 base for V and 14 bases for J; bases not matched to a gene: 5. The chain's CDR3 is CASSQVSGQGEFF. In DNA form, the CDR3 reads TGCGCCAGCAGCCAAGTCTCTGGACAGGGGGAGTTCTTC.

The V gene is TRBV27, the J gene TRBJ2-5, with TRBD2 identical over 10 bases. The J call may be faulty, since TRBJ2-7 better matches the DNA end. The CDR3 covers 14 residues. The germline gives CDR1 MNHEY, CDR2 SMNVEV (reference sequence). The DNA of the CDR3 is TGTGCCAGCAGGTGGACTAGCGGCCCCTACGAGCAGTACTTC. This codes for CASRWTSGPYEQYF.